This T cell receptor (beta chain) was obtained from a study of cytomegalovirus exposure and HLA in healthy donors. For the study at large: It was reported in a later analysis that the same platform had been used for the approximately 120 validation repertoires as for the approximately 700 first-cohort repertoires.

V dropped 3 bases and J dropped 7; count of bases not matched to a gene: 3. Per germline, CDR1 SEHNR and CDR2 FQNEAQ (reference sequence). The CDR3 is 12 amino acids. Study-wide findings and caveats: Rarity held for most TCR sequences, but there were some public TCRs that occurred in many donors. CMV antigen specificity of a few CMV-associated chains was confirmed in vitro.

Turning to this clone: What it recognizes is unknown.

Repertoires were generated with immunoSEQ multiplex PCR, while TCRdb's copy carries only in-frame clones and drops some. The sample shows about 260,000 clones, roughly 87% of them seen only once. The chain employs TRBV7-9 and TRBJ2-7; 7 bases line up with TRBD2. Sequenced input: PBMCs. This clonotype originated in a woman under 40 in good health and CMV-seronegative. This chain's CDR3 is CASSFGGGEQYF. CDR3 nucleotides: TGTGCCAGCAGCTTCGGCGGGGGTGAGCAGTACTTC. The full variable domain, in which reference TRBV7-9 and TRBJ2-7 provide the parts outside the CDR3, is DTGVSQNPRHKITKRGQNVTFRCDPISEHNRLYWYRQTLGQGPEFLTYFQNEAQLEKSRLLSDRFSAERPKGSFSTLEIQRTEQGDSAMYLCASSFGGGEQYFGPGTRLTVT.